These T cell receptor beta chains were read from a single sample in a study of T cell repertoires in cytomegalovirus infection. Which antigens these TCRs recognize remains unknown. Each CDR3 protein is one row after TCRdb ran MiXCR on the reads. The sample records about 920,000 distinct CDR3 sequences, around 29% being singletons. Material: cultured CD8+ T cells from PBMCs, obtained from culture after CMV antigen stimulation. The receptors shown here come from a human donor in good health (CMV status not recorded). Some clones in this sample may be carry-over from other donors' samples. The CDR3 runs from the conserved cysteine through the conserved F or W. The D gene is left open where the match is weak. The size of a clone is reported for some rows only, either as once, few or many, or as a class for expanded clones.

TRBV10-3	.	TRBJ1-2	few	CAISPGPNPGGYTF	TGTGCCATCAGCCCGGGACCCAATCCGGGTGGCTACACCTTC
TRBV27	.	TRBJ1-5	once	CASSRGGIYSNQPQHF	TGTGCCAGCAGCCGGGGGGGAATCTATAGCAATCAGCCCCAGCATTTT
TRBV29-1	TRBD1	TRBJ1-1	.	CSVEDAGTAGTEAFF	TGCAGCGTTGAAGATGCCGGGACAGCGGGCACTGAAGCTTTCTTT
TRBV20-1	.	TRBJ2-6	.	CSARVIGEVPGANVLTF	TGCAGTGCTAGAGTAATAGGGGAGGTGCCTGGGGCCAACGTCCTGACTTTC
TRBV7-6	.	TRBJ2-3	.	CASSRGTTPSTDMQYF	TGTGCCAGCAGCCGAGGCACTACACCTAGCACAGATATGCAGTATTTT
TRBV5-6	.	TRBJ2-5	.	CASSLLTPRETQYF	TGTGCCAGCAGCCTCCTGACACCTCGAGAGACCCAGTACTTC
TRBV10-3	.	TRBJ1-2	few	CASGTESYGYTF	TGTGCCTCAGGAACAGAATCCTATGGCTACACCTTC
TRBV19	.	TRBJ2-2	few	CASSIDSLNTGELFF	TGTGCCAGTAGTATAGACAGCTTGAACACCGGGGAGCTGTTTTTT
TRBV7-9	TRBD1	TRBJ2-3	many	CASRTGGDTQYF	TGTGCCAGCAGGACAGGGGGGGATACGCAGTATTTT
TRBV28	TRBD1	TRBJ2-5	.	CASSPTGAPIGETQYF	TGTGCCAGCAGTCCGACAGGGGCCCCCATTGGGGAGACCCAGTACTTC
TRBV5-6	.	TRBJ1-5	.	CASSSPGHGGGNQPQHF	TGTGCCAGCAGCTCCCCCGGACACGGAGGGGGCAATCAGCCCCAGCATTTT
TRBV24-1	.	TRBJ2-5	.	CATSGEASPTQYF	TGTGCCACCAGTGGGGAAGCGAGTCCGACCCAGTACTTC
TRBV6-6	.	TRBJ1-5	.	CASSYSPQGLGPDQPQHF	TGTGCCAGCAGTTACTCTCCTCAGGGTCTCGGACCCGATCAGCCCCAGCATTTT
TRBV27	TRBD1	TRBJ1-2	.	CASSSLGGTFNYGYTF	TGTGCCAGCAGTTCCCTAGGGGGCACGTTCAACTATGGCTACACCTTC
TRBV29-1	TRBD2	TRBJ2-7	.	CSVREGAYEQYF	TGCAGCGTCCGGGAGGGAGCCTACGAGCAGTACTTC
TRBV5-8	.	TRBJ2-1	few	CASSPLRGTYNEQFF	TGTGCCAGCAGCCCGCTCAGGGGAACCTACAATGAGCAGTTCTTC
TRBV28	TRBD1	TRBJ2-1	.	CASRTPPGTGVGEQFF	TGTGCCAGCAGAACACCCCCTGGGACAGGGGTGGGTGAGCAGTTCTTC
TRBV20-1	.	TRBJ2-5	.	CSAPGAYQTQYF	TGCAGTGCTCCCGGGGCCTATCAGACCCAGTACTTC
TRBV2	.	TRBJ2-1	.	CASNFGGDINEQFF	TGTGCCAGCAACTTTGGCGGGGATATTAATGAGCAGTTCTTC
TRBV5-5	TRBD2	TRBJ2-1	.	CATPLADNNEQFF	TGTGCCACCCCGCTAGCGGACAACAATGAGCAGTTCTTC
TRBV6-5	TRBD2	TRBJ2-3	few	CASSWTSGGYDTQYF	TGTGCCAGCAGTTGGACTAGCGGGGGGTATGATACGCAGTATTTT
TRBV9	.	TRBJ2-2	.	CASREGPDTGELFF	TGTGCCAGCAGGGAGGGACCCGACACCGGGGAGCTGTTTTTT
TRBV29-1	.	TRBJ1-2	.	CSVGAQDGDGYTF	TGCAGCGTTGGGGCTCAAGACGGAGATGGCTACACCTTC
TRBV19	.	TRBJ1-2	.	CASSPLFVDARLNYGYTF	TGTGCCAGTAGCCCACTGTTTGTCGACGCGCGGTTAAACTATGGCTACACCTTC
TRBV18	TRBD2	TRBJ2-3	few	CASSPPERGTTDTQYF	TGTGCCAGCTCACCACCGGAGCGGGGGACGACAGATACGCAGTATTTT
TRBV7-8	TRBD2	TRBJ2-3	many	CASSLWRTSGGSTDTQYF	TGTGCCAGCAGCTTATGGAGGACTAGCGGGGGAAGTACAGATACGCAGTATTTT
TRBV12-3/TRBV12-4	.	TRBJ2-2	.	CASSRVPGTGELFF	TGTGCCAGCAGCCGGGTGCCGGGGACCGGGGAGCTGTTTTTT
TRBV5-6	TRBD2	TRBJ2-5	.	CASSSRRGGFQETQYF	TGTGCCAGCAGCTCCAGGCGGGGGGGGTTCCAAGAGACCCAGTACTTC
TRBV6-5	.	TRBJ2-2	few	CASSYTLGRTGELFF	TGTGCCAGCAGTTACACCCTAGGGAGGACCGGGGAGCTGTTTTTT
TRBV15	TRBD1	TRBJ1-1	.	CATSREQGSTEAFF	TGTGCCACCAGCAGAGAACAGGGGTCCACTGAAGCTTTCTTT
TRBV28	.	TRBJ2-5	.	CASSSPGLGTQLQETQYF	TGTGCCAGCAGTTCCCCCGGTTTGGGGACCCAACTCCAAGAGACCCAGTACTTC
TRBV15	TRBD2	TRBJ2-1	few	CATSRDLAGGQFF	TGTGCCACCAGCAGAGATCTAGCGGGGGGGCAGTTCTTC
TRBV3-1	TRBD1	TRBJ1-4	.	CASSQEGRGQLNEKLFF	TGTGCCAGCAGCCAAGAAGGCAGGGGGCAGCTTAATGAAAAACTGTTTTTT
TRBV9	TRBD2	TRBJ2-1	many	CASSLAAEQFF	TGTGCCAGCAGCCTAGCGGCTGAGCAGTTCTTC
TRBV19	TRBD1	TRBJ2-1	.	CASSIWDRANEQFF	TGTGCCAGTAGTATATGGGACAGGGCGAATGAGCAGTTCTTC
TRBV4-1	TRBD2	TRBJ2-1	.	CASSQEEGLVGYEQFF	TGCGCCAGCAGCCAAGAAGAGGGACTAGTTGGTTATGAGCAGTTCTTC
TRBV27	TRBD2	TRBJ2-1	few	CASRSQAGGSEQFF	TGTGCCAGCAGAAGCCAGGCGGGGGGTTCTGAGCAGTTTTTC
TRBV7-6	.	TRBJ2-5	.	CASSHLFGLIQETQYF	TGTGCCAGCAGCCACCTCTTCGGCTTGATACAAGAGACCCAGTACTTC
TRBV6-2/TRBV6-3	TRBD1	TRBJ1-1	.	CASSSRWTGTEAFF	TGTGCCAGCAGTTCAAGGTGGACAGGGACTGAAGCTTTCTTT
TRBV6-8	TRBD1	TRBJ2-5	few	CASSNDRGSSETQYF	TGTGCCAGCAGTAACGACAGGGGATCCTCGGAGACCCAGTACTTC
TRBV2	TRBD2	TRBJ2-2	few	CASSEPGLAGTGELFF	TGTGCCAGCAGTGAACCGGGACTAGCAGGGACCGGGGAGCTGTTTTTT